Listed below are T cell receptor beta chains from one sample, sequenced in a study of blood T cell repertoires in COVID-19. Clones were sequenced by immunoSEQ multiplex PCR, and TCRdb holds only the in-frame ones, with some missing. The table has about 200,000 clones, roughly 90% seen once; the top ten hold about 8.8%. Sequencing used PBMCs or T cells enriched from blood (not recorded which). The receptor source for this set is a young woman who had recovered from COVID-19. The conserved cysteine and the conserved F or W are not part of the CDR3 here. Fields, in order: J gene, V gene, CDR3 protein.

>TRBJ1-5|TRBV24-1
ATSRGTQPQH
>TRBJ2-3|TRBV2
ASSLENTDTQY
>TRBJ1-1|TRBV29-1
SARSGGGAEAF
>TRBJ1-3|TRBV7-9
ASSSGQGMGNTIY
>TRBJ2-3|TRBV6-4
ASSGNSGGTDTQY
>TRBJ1-5|TRBV18
ASSPDGMGNQPQH
>TRBJ2-1|TRBV19
ASSGLLTGARNEQF
>TRBJ2-3|TRBV30
AWSVRQGMTDTQY
>TRBJ1-5|TRBV10-3
AISAAGGSQPQH
>TRBJ2-5|TRBV9
ASSVAVGEGETQY
>TRBJ1-5|TRBV19
ASSMRRDRGLPQPQH
>TRBJ2-4|TRBV2
ASSPATGALIIAKNIQY
>TRBJ1-2|TRBV5-6
ASSPGQPWGYT
>TRBJ2-5|TRBV20-1
SASRYGREETQY
>TRBJ1-2|TRBV24-1
ATSDRNRGPNYGYT
>TRBJ2-3|TRBV5-1
ASGRTSLDTQY
>TRBJ1-4|TRBV27
ASRWTGTGNEKLF
>TRBJ1-6|TRBV28
ASSLRQGSYNSPLH
>TRBJ1-2|TRBV5-4
ASRSTGRVGYT
>TRBJ2-1|TRBV28
ASSFDLDSYYNEQF
>TRBJ2-1|TRBV7-9
ASSLAPTLHEQF
>TRBJ2-1|TRBV5-6
ASSFGTSVGNEQF
>TRBJ2-7|TRBV4-1
ASSQGERPRNEQY
>TRBJ2-3|TRBV6-1
ASSEVGTGLHTQY
>TRBJ1-4|TRBV23-1
ARKLPPRRLSQGANEKLF